The rows below give T cell receptor beta chains drawn from one sample of a study of T cell responses to AZD1222 COVID-19 vaccine. The table came from immunoSEQ multiplex PCR; TCRdb's copy has only in-frame clones and leaves some out. The profile covers approximately 200,000 clones, with roughly 93% appearing a single time and roughly a tenth taken by the ten largest. The sample in question was peripheral blood, obtained on day 0 of AZD1222 vaccination. These receptors originate from an adult in good health. The CDR3 runs from the conserved cysteine through the conserved F or W. A D gene is named only where the DNA matches it firmly. Clone size is given for some rows only: seen once, a few or many times, or a class if the clone is expanded.

-,TRBD1,TRBJ2-5,TRBV19,CASSTYRGEETQYF
-,-,TRBJ2-2,TRBV9,CASNREGTTGELFF
-,-,TRBJ1-4,TRBV19,CASSISDREKLFF
-,-,TRBJ1-5,TRBV29-1,CSAGISPYQPQHF
-,TRBD1,TRBJ1-4,TRBV2,CASSGGQANEKLFF
-,-,TRBJ2-3,TRBV3-1/TRBV3-2,CASSQDDTQYF
-,-,TRBJ2-1,TRBV9,CASSVRMSSYNEQFF
-,-,TRBJ2-7,TRBV6-5,CASALGAAEYEQYF
-,-,TRBJ1-2,TRBV19,CASSPISQGRGYTF
-,-,TRBJ2-3,TRBV7-2,CASSPARAGDTQYF
-,-,TRBJ2-7,TRBV7-3,CASSLLPVRTHEQYF
-,TRBD2,TRBJ2-2,TRBV9,CASSGRAGGVAGELFF
once,TRBD1,TRBJ2-1,TRBV28,CASSFTGGPYNEQFF
-,-,TRBJ2-7,TRBV19,CASSLRKTGIYEQYF
-,-,TRBJ1-2,TRBV10-2,CASTPGSGLGGYTF
-,TRBD2,TRBJ2-3,TRBV6-5,CASRPGLAGTDTQYF
-,TRBD1,TRBJ1-4,TRBV18,CASSRGQKATNEKLFF
-,-,TRBJ1-2,TRBV7-9,CASSPPGRGYGYTF
-,TRBD2,TRBJ2-2,TRBV7-7,CASSSVPSGSPGELFF
-,-,TRBJ1-3,TRBV27,CATARVTGNTIYF
-,-,TRBJ2-1,TRBV4-1,CASSPGADHNEQFF
-,-,TRBJ2-3,TRBV7-3,CASSLTRSTDTQYF
-,TRBD2,TRBJ2-1,TRBV5-4,CASSLLAGESDEQFF
-,TRBD2,TRBJ2-5,TRBV19,CASSSALAGEETQYF
-,TRBD2,TRBJ2-2,TRBV7-9,CASSRRGTSGKTNTGELFF